This section outlines one T cell receptor (beta chain) sequence together with its context. Its antigen is not identified. The donors, healthy Caucasians from Russia, were aged about 6 to 100. Total RNA extracted from each sample amounted to at least 5.5 micrograms. These data come from a study of blood T cells in healthy people across ages. Sample-barcoded 5' priming and a J-beta primer mix drove a second PCR of roughly 6 to 12 cycles. In TCRdb, the 5' RACE reads were re-called with MiXCR into one record per CDR3 protein. This sample has about 1.5 million distinct CDR3 sequences, with about 42% found just once. After removal of 4 bases from V and 1 base from J, the junction contained 7 bases not matched to a gene. This CDR3 is 14 amino acids long. Germline CDR1 is SQVTM and CDR2 is ANQGSEA. Study outcomes and limitations: The study could not conclusively compare naive and antigen-experienced cells, given its unsorted PBMCs.

The chain employs TRBV29-1 and TRBJ2-7; TRBD1 aligns across 7 bases. The sample consisted of blood. This TCR came from a woman aged 18-35 years in good health. The CDR3: CSVAPGQRSYEQYF. CDR3 nucleotide sequence: TGCAGCGTTGCTCCGGGACAGAGATCCTACGAGCAGTACTTC.